This is a list of T cell receptor beta chains from one sample in a study of shared clonotypes between healthy human individuals. TCRdb's table, derived via immunoSEQ multiplex PCR, lists solely in-frame clones and lacks some. The data hold fewer than 850,000 clones, with 90% to 97% observed a single time. Sequenced sample: naive CD8+ T cells sorted from blood. Every receptor here comes from a man in his thirties or forties in good health. Each CDR3 is given with its conserved first and last residue. A D gene is named only where the DNA matches it firmly. Clone sizes are given selectively: once, few, many, or a class where the clone is expanded.

clone_size j_call v_call d_call cdr3_aa
. TRBJ2-7 TRBV28 TRBD1 CASSFRQGEMGYEQYF
. TRBJ2-1 TRBV10-2 TRBD2 CASNPLADNEQFF
. TRBJ2-1 TRBV5-5 TRBD1 CASSLAGQGAFNEQFF
. TRBJ2-7 TRBV7-3 . CASSQLPSENYEQYF
. TRBJ1-1 TRBV11-2 . CASSYDSEAFF
. TRBJ2-3 TRBV5-1 TRBD2 CASSLATSGTWADTQYF
. TRBJ2-3 TRBV14 TRBD1 CASSSGQGADTQYF
. TRBJ2-3 TRBV4-1 . CASSPGPGTDTQYF
. TRBJ2-1 TRBV10-2 . CASSESRPSGGDYNEQFF
. TRBJ2-7 TRBV19 TRBD2 CASKFSVAGSYEQYF
. TRBJ2-2 TRBV27 TRBD1 CASSHQGAMSTGELFF
once TRBJ2-1 TRBV19 . CASSTGTYYNEQFF
. TRBJ1-2 TRBV11-2 TRBD1 CASSLVGTASYGYTF
. TRBJ2-1 TRBV28 . CASSFAGGPGGEQFF
. TRBJ2-7 TRBV19 . CASSPGTYEQYF
. TRBJ1-1 TRBV5-1 . CASRTQAGNTEAFF
once TRBJ2-1 TRBV15 . CATSSRGDEQFF
. TRBJ2-1 TRBV29-1 . CSVDVHEQFF
. TRBJ2-7 TRBV27 . CASSLAPDLYEQYF
. TRBJ1-1 TRBV6-6 . CASSYSRQLNTEAFF
. TRBJ2-6 TRBV7-9 TRBD1 CASTWDRGSGANVLTF
. TRBJ2-2 TRBV2 . CASSDRRGELFF
. TRBJ2-3 TRBV11-1 . CASSLESTDTQYF
. TRBJ1-1 TRBV7-9 . CASSLGRGEAFF
. TRBJ2-7 TRBV29-1 . CSVEFTGTPYEQYF
. TRBJ1-2 TRBV30 . CAWTLPGNGYTF
. TRBJ2-1 TRBV7-9 . CASSSPQGYNEQFF
. TRBJ2-7 TRBV7-2 . CASSSRADSYEQYF
once TRBJ2-1 TRBV4-1 . CASSLAIYNEQFF
. TRBJ2-2 TRBV7-9 . CASSSPQGTNTGELFF
. TRBJ2-7 TRBV7-9 . CASSPEAETYEQYF
. TRBJ2-1 TRBV21-1 . CASSKKKIGNSYNEQFF
once TRBJ2-3 TRBV5-1 TRBD2 CASSLSSGFTDTQYF
. TRBJ2-7 TRBV6-1 . CASSGRSSYEQYF
. TRBJ2-2 TRBV7-9 . CASSSGMEGPGELFF
. TRBJ2-7 TRBV28 . CASLRGYEQYF
. TRBJ2-2 TRBV28 . CASWSRQRNTGELFF